This TCR beta chain was recorded in a study of beta chain features in type 1 diabetes. Study-level information: Sorted cell examination encompassed over 90,000,000 cells across all samples. Study-level points and caveats: Type 1 diabetes patients had TCRB CDR3s that were shorter (moderately but significantly so) in all four CD4+ subsets.

Expressed TCRB transcripts were sequenced after all isolated RNA was converted to cDNA. Sequenced by immunoSEQ multiplex PCR; TCRdb stores in-frame clones only, minus some. The sample lists about 660,000 clones; over 13% were seen once. CD45RO/CCR7/CD25/CD127/CD95/CD27 staining was used to isolate CD4+ naive, central memory, regulatory and stem cell-like memory cells by sorting. Each of the sorted populations had a purity greater than 98%. Germline V lookup: CDR1 GTSNPN, CDR2 SVGIG (reference sequence). This CDR3 contains 13 residues. Trimming removed 2 bases at V and 8 bases at J, with 15 bases between. With respect to this clone: Its antigen is unknown.

The chain is built from TRBV30 and TRBJ1-2; D remains unclear. Sequenced sample: naive CD4+ T cells from blood. The TCR sequence derives from a young man with type 1 diabetes. The CDR3 nucleotides read TGTGCCTGGAGTTACGACAACACAAGAGGCTACACCTTC. It codes for CAWSYDNTRGYTF.